This TCR beta chain was recovered during a study of vaccination and CD4 T cells after COVID-19. Study findings and constraints: The rise in median SARS-CoV-2-reactive clonotypes, from around 20 to 38, was not significant.

Stated time point: late sampling 161 to 241 days after vaccination in three convalescent patients. Looked up from germline, CDR1 is DFQATT and CDR2 is SNEGSKA (reference sequence). V lost 8 bases and J lost 3, with 15 bases in between. This CDR3 is 13 amino acids long. TCRdb reanalysed the PCR reads using MiXCR and keeps one entry per CDR3 protein. The sample consists of about 28,000 distinct CDR3 sequences, 45% to 65% of them appearing once. This clonotype was counted a few times. The antigen remains unidentified. The specimen comprised CD4+ T cells from blood, sampled about 7 months after SARS-CoV-2 vaccination. The TCR was taken from a human donor who had recovered from COVID-19. The chain carries TRBV20-1 and TRBJ2-3; D perhaps matches TRBD2 (6 bases). CDR3 loop: CSPQTSTTDTQYF. The DNA for the CDR3 is TGCAGTCCTCAGACTAGTACAACAGATACGCAGTATTTT.